The 11 T cell receptor beta chains reported below all come from one sample, sequenced in a study of T cells in Graves' hyperthyroidism and ophthalmopathy. TCR beta CDR3 sequences were amplified from RNA transcripts. TCR CDR3 underwent first-round RT-PCR with the HTBI primer set. TCRdb passed the multiplex PCR reads through MiXCR, listing each CDR3 protein once. The sample carries nearly 600,000 distinct CDR3 sequences, more than 11% recorded once. Input material: blood. These receptor sequences come from a woman aged 25 to 45 with Graves' hyperthyroidism that later progressed to Graves' ophthalmopathy.

This clonotype was detected ten times or more. The V gene is TRBV20-1, the J gene TRBJ2-7; D remains ambiguous. This CDR3 contains 16 residues. V lost 6 bases to trimming and J lost 0 bases, with 21 bases between them. The V gene's germline CDR1 is DFQATT and CDR2 SNEGSKA (reference sequence). The DNA for the CDR3 is TGCAGTGCGACATTCCTAGGGCGGCAGAGCTCCTACGAGCAGTACTTC. This translates into CSATFLGRQSSYEQYF.

This clonotype was counted many times. The rearrangement joins TRBV10-3 to TRBJ2-5; no clear D. The germline V and J ends were trimmed by 3 bases and 5 bases, with 10 bases remaining between them. Germline V gene sequence: CDR1 ENHRY, CDR2 SYGVKD. CDR3 length equals 13 residues. In DNA form, the CDR3 reads TGTGCCATCAGTGACGGGCCTCGGGAGACCCAGTACTTC. Its translation is CAISDGPRETQYF.

This clonotype showed up many times. The V and J genes are TRBV12-3 or TRBV12-4 and TRBJ1-2, with D perhaps matching TRBD1 (6 bases). The V end lost 8 bases, the J end lost 1 base, and 20 bases lay between the germline ends. The CDR3 runs to 16 residues. CDR3 DNA sequence: TGTGCCAGCCGACCCACCCACGGACAGAGTAACTATGGCTACACCTTC. Translating it yields CASRPTHGQSNYGYTF.

The table lists this clonotype with many counts. This chain uses TRBV7-9 with TRBJ1-6; possibly TRBD1 for D (5 bases). From germline, CDR1 is SEHNR and CDR2 FQNEAQ (reference sequence). The CDR3 has 14 amino acids. V dropped 4 bases and J dropped 8 bases, with 12 bases sitting between them. The CDR3 protein is CASSSTLGDSPLHF. CDR3 in DNA: TGTGCCAGCAGCTCTACCCTGGGGGATTCACCCCTCCACTTT.

The chain joins TRBV20-1 to TRBJ2-1; 7 positions agree with TRBD1. The V gene's germline CDR1 is DFQATT and CDR2 SNEGSKA (reference sequence). CDR3 length: 14 amino acids. The V gene end was trimmed by 5 bases and the J gene end by 8 bases; junction bases not matched to a gene: 12. CDR3 region: CSALRDSRYDEQFF. For the CDR3, the DNA is TGCAGTGCTCTCCGGGACAGTAGGTACGATGAGCAGTTCTTC.

This clonotype was detected ten times or more. J is TRBJ2-7 and V is TRBV12-3 or TRBV12-4; 15 bases fit TRBD2. This CDR3 is built from 15 residues. The trim removed 6 bases at V and 4 bases at J, leaving 4 bases unmatched. CDR3 DNA sequence: TGTGCCAGCAGCCAAGGACTAGCGGGAGGGTACGAGCAGTACTTC. Translated: CASSQGLAGGYEQYF.

This chain uses TRBV6-2 or TRBV6-3 with TRBJ2-1; TRBD1 agrees at 9 bases. CDR3 length equals 13 residues. Germline V gene data show CDR1 as MNHEY and CDR2 as SVGEGT. Unmatched junction bases numbered 5, after V lost 0 bases and J lost 14 bases. CDR3 DNA: TGTGCCAGCAGTTACTCGAGGGGACAGGGAGAGTTCTTC. Encoded protein: CASSYSRGQGEFF.

In its sample, this clonotype was seen many times. This sequence joins TRBV12-3 or TRBV12-4 and TRBJ1-2; D uncertain. V lost 5 bases and J 8 bases, leaving 18 bases between the germline ends. There are 14 residues in the CDR3. The chain's CDR3 is CASSQTLQRKGYTF. In nucleotides, the CDR3 is TGTGCCAGCAGTCAAACCCTCCAGCGGAAGGGCTACACCTTC.

There are many counts of this clonotype. CDR3 in amino acids: CASSSRYSGMRSSNQPQHF. CDR3 coding DNA: TGTGCCAGCAGTTCCAGGTACTCGGGCATGAGGAGTAGCAATCAGCCCCAGCATTTT. The V call is TRBV27, the J call TRBJ1-5; no definite D call. Germline V CDR1 and CDR2: MNHEY, SMNVEV (reference sequence). V was shortened by 4 bases and J by 0 bases, with 22 bases between the two germline ends. This CDR3 contains 19 residues.

This clonotype has ten or more counts. The chain combines TRBV6-6 with TRBJ2-7; D unclear. Germline-derived CDR1 and CDR2 are MNHNY and SVGAGI (reference sequence). The CDR3 is 15 amino acids. V lost 2 bases and J 5 bases, leaving 16 bases between the germline ends. CDR3 in DNA: TGTGCCAGCAGTTACCCGAGCACCAACCCTAACGAGCAGTACTTC. This codes for CASSYPSTNPNEQYF.

This clonotype was seen repeatedly, ten times or more. The rearrangement links TRBV6-1 to TRBJ2-1; 8 bases are a match to TRBD2. The CDR3 runs to 15 residues. The V gene end was trimmed by 4 bases and the J gene end by 6 bases; junction bases not matched to a gene: 8. The germline V gene encodes CDR1 MNHNS and CDR2 SASEGT. CDR3 region: CASSANPGTSNEQFF. CDR3 DNA: TGTGCCAGCAGTGCGAATCCCGGGACTAGCAATGAGCAGTTCTTC.